This entry concerns a single TCR beta chain. Its antigen is as yet unknown. This sample is drawn from a study of cytomegalovirus exposure and HLA in healthy donors. The overall study: Unique TCRs numbering around 80 million, obtained from HLA-typed donors, made up an early data release. Study-wide points: A later analysis revealed that TCR association rates differed between HLA loci, peaking at DRB1 and bottoming out at HLA-C. Later analysis suggested most CMV-associated TCR beta chains were HLA-restricted.

The CDR3 spans 15 residues. Germline V gene data show CDR1 as SSHAT and CDR2 as FNYEAQ (reference sequence). Both 60 Vbeta primers and 13 Jbeta primers went into the PCR. Profiling relied on immunoSEQ multiplex PCR, and the TCRdb table lists in-frame clones only, not all of them. The table includes about 33,000 clones, more than 50% detected once. Input material: PBMCs. The chain is built from TRBV7-7 and TRBJ1-2, with TRBD1 as a possible D gene (6 bases). This clonotype was sampled from a woman in her forties in good health and CMV-seropositive. The CDR3 coding sequence is TGTGCTAGCGGCCAGGGGCTAATCGGGAACTATGGCTACACCTTC. Translating it yields CASGQGLIGNYGYTF.